This is a list of T cell receptor beta chains from one sample in a study of shared clonotypes between healthy human individuals. Assay: immunoSEQ multiplex PCR; the TCRdb copy retains only in-frame clones and omits some. The sample has roughly 660,000 clones; roughly 87% are singletons. Sequences were obtained from memory CD8+ T cells from PBMCs. Receptor source: a man between 18 and 35 years old in good health. Some clones in this sample may be carry-over from other donors' samples. Both conserved end residues are part of each CDR3. Each record gives: CDR3 length, clone size, V gene, J gene, D gene, CDR3 protein, CDR3 DNA. A D gene is named only where the DNA matches it firmly. Expanded clones get a size class; other rows say once, few or many, or leave the size out.

cdr3_length: 15
clone_size: NA
v_call: TRBV2
j_call: TRBJ2-3
d_call: NA
cdr3_aa: CASEGAGYKPDTQYF
cdr3_nt: TGTGCCAGCGAGGGGGCGGGATATAAACCAGATACGCAGTATTTT

cdr3_length: 13
clone_size: NA
v_call: TRBV19
j_call: TRBJ2-7
d_call: NA
cdr3_aa: CASSLAGAGEQYF
cdr3_nt: TGTGCCAGTAGTCTCGCGGGGGCTGGCGAGCAGTACTTC

cdr3_length: 12
clone_size: NA
v_call: TRBV7-9
j_call: TRBJ2-7
d_call: TRBD2
cdr3_aa: CASTGGSYEQYF
cdr3_nt: TGTGCCAGCACGGGGGGGTCCTACGAGCAGTACTTC

cdr3_length: 16
clone_size: NA
v_call: TRBV6-4
j_call: TRBJ2-3
d_call: TRBD1
cdr3_aa: CASSDRGDRATDTQYF
cdr3_nt: TGTGCCAGCAGTGACCGCGGGGACAGGGCTACAGATACGCAGTATTTT

cdr3_length: 16
clone_size: NA
v_call: TRBV2
j_call: TRBJ2-7
d_call: TRBD2
cdr3_aa: CASRETASGRAYEQYF
cdr3_nt: TGTGCCAGCAGGGAGACTGCTAGCGGGAGGGCCTACGAGCAGTACTTC

cdr3_length: 11
clone_size: NA
v_call: TRBV19
j_call: TRBJ1-1
d_call: NA
cdr3_aa: CASGQGNEAFF
cdr3_nt: TGTGCCAGTGGGCAGGGGAATGAAGCTTTCTTT

cdr3_length: 14
clone_size: NA
v_call: TRBV19
j_call: TRBJ1-5
d_call: NA
cdr3_aa: CASSISGVNQPQHF
cdr3_nt: TGTGCCAGTAGTATATCCGGGGTCAATCAGCCCCAGCATTTT

cdr3_length: 15
clone_size: NA
v_call: TRBV9
j_call: TRBJ2-7
d_call: NA
cdr3_aa: CASSLGGTLGDEQYF
cdr3_nt: TGTGCCAGCAGCCTGGGCGGGACACTAGGCGACGAGCAGTACTTC

cdr3_length: 12
clone_size: NA
v_call: TRBV5-1
j_call: TRBJ2-7
d_call: NA
cdr3_aa: CASSVHPYEQYF
cdr3_nt: TGCGCCAGCAGCGTGCATCCCTACGAGCAGTACTTC

cdr3_length: 14
clone_size: NA
v_call: TRBV9
j_call: TRBJ1-4
d_call: NA
cdr3_aa: CASSPQGVGEKLFF
cdr3_nt: TGTGCCAGCAGCCCACAGGGCGTGGGGGAAAAACTGTTTTTT

cdr3_length: 16
clone_size: NA
v_call: TRBV6-1
j_call: TRBJ2-1
d_call: TRBD2
cdr3_aa: CASSEGLAVIIDEQFF
cdr3_nt: TGTGCCAGCAGTGAGGGACTAGCGGTTATTATCGATGAGCAGTTCTTC

cdr3_length: 15
clone_size: NA
v_call: TRBV4-2
j_call: TRBJ1-2
d_call: NA
cdr3_aa: CASSQDGTGKDGYTF
cdr3_nt: TGTGCCAGCAGCCAAGATGGTACAGGGAAGGATGGCTACACCTTC

cdr3_length: 15
clone_size: few
v_call: TRBV28
j_call: TRBJ2-5
d_call: TRBD1
cdr3_aa: CASSLRTGPEETQYF
cdr3_nt: TGTGCCAGCAGTTTAAGGACAGGGCCTGAAGAGACCCAGTACTTC

cdr3_length: 13
clone_size: NA
v_call: TRBV6-1
j_call: TRBJ2-7
d_call: NA
cdr3_aa: CASSELVPYEQYF
cdr3_nt: TGTGCCAGCAGTGAATTAGTCCCCTACGAGCAGTACTTC

cdr3_length: 14
clone_size: NA
v_call: TRBV28
j_call: TRBJ2-3
d_call: TRBD1
cdr3_aa: CASSLTGSTDTQYF
cdr3_nt: TGTGCCAGCAGTCTGACAGGGAGCACAGATACGCAGTATTTT

cdr3_length: 15
clone_size: NA
v_call: TRBV28
j_call: TRBJ2-2
d_call: NA
cdr3_aa: CASSLSTGSPGELFF
cdr3_nt: TGTGCCAGCAGTTTATCGACCGGGAGCCCCGGGGAGCTGTTTTTT

cdr3_length: 14
clone_size: NA
v_call: TRBV7-6
j_call: TRBJ2-5
d_call: TRBD2
cdr3_aa: CASRSGLARETQYF
cdr3_nt: TGTGCCAGCAGATCGGGACTAGCGCGAGAGACCCAGTACTTC

cdr3_length: 12
clone_size: NA
v_call: TRBV27
j_call: TRBJ2-2
d_call: NA
cdr3_aa: CASSLKTGELFF
cdr3_nt: TGTGCCAGCAGTTTAAAGACCGGGGAGCTGTTTTTT

cdr3_length: 14
clone_size: NA
v_call: TRBV5-6
j_call: TRBJ1-1
d_call: TRBD1
cdr3_aa: CASSFGTGGTEAFF
cdr3_nt: TGTGCCAGCAGCTTTGGGACAGGGGGCACTGAAGCTTTCTTT

cdr3_length: 16
clone_size: NA
v_call: TRBV5-3
j_call: TRBJ2-1
d_call: NA
cdr3_aa: CARSHLGRSIYNEQFF
cdr3_nt: TGTGCCAGAAGCCACCTGGGACGTAGCATTTACAATGAGCAGTTCTTC

cdr3_length: 16
clone_size: NA
v_call: TRBV15
j_call: TRBJ2-3
d_call: TRBD1
cdr3_aa: CATSRGTGDYTDTQYF
cdr3_nt: TGTGCCACCAGCAGAGGGACAGGGGATTACACAGATACGCAGTATTTT

cdr3_length: 13
clone_size: NA
v_call: TRBV19
j_call: TRBJ1-1
d_call: NA
cdr3_aa: CASSILMNTEAFF
cdr3_nt: TGTGCCAGTAGTATATTGATGAACACTGAAGCTTTCTTT

cdr3_length: 14
clone_size: NA
v_call: TRBV6-1
j_call: TRBJ2-7
d_call: TRBD1
cdr3_aa: CASRDRGRPYEQYF
cdr3_nt: TGTGCCAGCAGAGACAGGGGTCGCCCCTACGAGCAGTACTTC

cdr3_length: 14
clone_size: NA
v_call: TRBV11-3
j_call: TRBJ2-7
d_call: TRBD1
cdr3_aa: CASSPTGGLYEQYF
cdr3_nt: TGTGCCAGCAGCCCGACAGGGGGGCTCTACGAGCAGTACTTC

cdr3_length: 13
clone_size: NA
v_call: TRBV6-5
j_call: TRBJ1-1
d_call: TRBD1
cdr3_aa: CASSYSETGIAFF
cdr3_nt: TGTGCCAGCAGTTATTCTGAGACAGGGATAGCTTTCTTT

cdr3_length: 12
clone_size: few
v_call: TRBV13
j_call: TRBJ2-3
d_call: NA
cdr3_aa: CASCQIGKGQYF
cdr3_nt: TGTGCCAGCTGCCAGATAGGGAAGGGGCAGTATTTT

cdr3_length: 9
clone_size: NA
v_call: TRBV14
j_call: TRBJ1-3
d_call: NA
cdr3_aa: CASSQERYF
cdr3_nt: TGTGCCAGCAGCCAAGAAAGGTATTTT

cdr3_length: 16
clone_size: NA
v_call: TRBV28
j_call: TRBJ1-3
d_call: NA
cdr3_aa: CASSSTSRGPGNTIYF
cdr3_nt: TGTGCCAGCAGTTCCACCTCCCGGGGTCCTGGAAACACCATATATTTT

cdr3_length: 15
clone_size: NA
v_call: TRBV19
j_call: TRBJ2-7
d_call: NA
cdr3_aa: CASSISPGWSYEQYF
cdr3_nt: TGTGCCAGTAGTATTTCCCCGGGCTGGTCCTACGAGCAGTACTTC

cdr3_length: 14
clone_size: NA
v_call: TRBV4-2
j_call: TRBJ2-7
d_call: NA
cdr3_aa: CASSPLGSPYEQYF
cdr3_nt: TGTGCCAGCAGCCCCCTTGGGTCTCCCTACGAGCAGTACTTC

cdr3_length: 18
clone_size: NA
v_call: TRBV4-1
j_call: TRBJ2-1
d_call: NA
cdr3_aa: CASSQDIRRQEFYNEQFF
cdr3_nt: TGCGCCAGCAGCCAAGATATACGAAGGCAGGAGTTCTACAATGAGCAGTTCTTC

cdr3_length: 16
clone_size: NA
v_call: TRBV9
j_call: TRBJ1-2
d_call: NA
cdr3_aa: CASSVATGDPNYGYTF
cdr3_nt: TGTGCCAGCAGCGTAGCTACGGGCGATCCTAACTATGGCTACACCTTC

cdr3_length: 13
clone_size: NA
v_call: TRBV7-9
j_call: TRBJ2-2
d_call: NA
cdr3_aa: CASSEQGSGELFF
cdr3_nt: TGTGCCAGCAGCGAACAGGGTTCCGGGGAGCTGTTTTTT

cdr3_length: 14
clone_size: NA
v_call: TRBV7-8
j_call: TRBJ2-1
d_call: NA
cdr3_aa: CASSHSNRGDEQFF
cdr3_nt: TGTGCCAGCAGCCACTCAAACAGAGGCGATGAGCAGTTCTTC

cdr3_length: 16
clone_size: once
v_call: TRBV2
j_call: TRBJ1-4
d_call: TRBD1
cdr3_aa: CASSVRRDRANEKLFF
cdr3_nt: TGTGCCAGCAGTGTCCGACGGGACAGGGCTAATGAAAAACTGTTTTTT

cdr3_length: 16
clone_size: NA
v_call: TRBV7-3
j_call: TRBJ2-3
d_call: NA
cdr3_aa: CASSLIGGAITDTQYF
cdr3_nt: TGTGCCAGCAGCTTAATCGGCGGGGCGATCACAGATACGCAGTATTTT

cdr3_length: 17
clone_size: NA
v_call: TRBV7-3
j_call: TRBJ2-3
d_call: NA
cdr3_aa: CASSLKPVETSTDTQYF
cdr3_nt: TGTGCCAGCAGCTTAAAGCCGGTCGAGACTAGCACAGATACGCAGTATTTT

cdr3_length: 15
clone_size: NA
v_call: TRBV5-1
j_call: TRBJ1-1
d_call: NA
cdr3_aa: CASSQNLDSDTEAFF
cdr3_nt: TGCGCCAGCAGCCAAAATTTGGACAGCGACACTGAAGCTTTCTTT

cdr3_length: 14
clone_size: NA
v_call: TRBV5-6
j_call: TRBJ1-2
d_call: TRBD1
cdr3_aa: CASSSGQGLFGYTF
cdr3_nt: TGTGCCAGCAGCTCGGGACAGGGGTTGTTTGGCTACACCTTC

cdr3_length: 13
clone_size: NA
v_call: TRBV15
j_call: TRBJ2-3
d_call: NA
cdr3_aa: CATGQGSPDTQYF
cdr3_nt: TGTGCCACCGGGCAGGGTAGCCCAGATACGCAGTATTTT

cdr3_length: 13
clone_size: NA
v_call: TRBV11-3
j_call: TRBJ1-1
d_call: NA
cdr3_aa: CASSLSYDTEAFF
cdr3_nt: TGTGCCAGCAGCCTGTCGTATGACACTGAAGCTTTCTTT

cdr3_length: 13
clone_size: NA
v_call: TRBV5-6
j_call: TRBJ2-1
d_call: NA
cdr3_aa: CASSLSGTDEQFF
cdr3_nt: TGTGCCAGCAGCTTGTCAGGGACGGATGAGCAGTTCTTC

cdr3_length: 13
clone_size: NA
v_call: TRBV2
j_call: TRBJ2-7
d_call: NA
cdr3_aa: CASSGRLLYEQYF
cdr3_nt: TGTGCCAGCAGCGGAAGGTTGCTCTACGAGCAGTACTTC

cdr3_length: 18
clone_size: few
v_call: TRBV10-1
j_call: TRBJ2-3
d_call: NA
cdr3_aa: CASPLQVGPLKPTDTQYF
cdr3_nt: TGCGCCAGCCCGTTGCAGGTAGGGCCTCTCAAGCCCACAGATACGCAGTATTTT

cdr3_length: 13
clone_size: NA
v_call: TRBV6-5
j_call: TRBJ2-2
d_call: NA
cdr3_aa: CASSYSRFAELFF
cdr3_nt: TGTGCCAGCAGTTACTCCCGGTTCGCGGAGCTGTTTTTT

cdr3_length: 14
clone_size: once
v_call: TRBV7-6
j_call: TRBJ1-4
d_call: NA
cdr3_aa: CASSSGQLNEKLFF
cdr3_nt: TGTGCCAGCAGCTCCGGACAGCTAAATGAAAAACTGTTTTTT

cdr3_length: 17
clone_size: NA
v_call: TRBV12-5
j_call: TRBJ2-2
d_call: NA
cdr3_aa: CASGLVLGQGNTGELFF
cdr3_nt: TGTGCTAGTGGTTTGGTACTAGGGCAGGGGAACACCGGGGAGCTGTTTTTT

cdr3_length: 14
clone_size: NA
v_call: TRBV7-9
j_call: TRBJ1-2
d_call: NA
cdr3_aa: CASSPKTGRGGYTF
cdr3_nt: TGTGCCAGCAGCCCGAAGACGGGGCGGGGTGGCTACACCTTC